The clone carrying this T cell receptor beta chain was recorded only once. In the authors' methods: From reference gene primer amplification, estimates of nucleated cell counts were derived. Using immunoSEQ multiplex PCR, the repertoire was profiled, and TCRdb retains in-frame clones only, with some absent. V, J and clone size reflect that table, while D and trimming were determined from the DNA. The sample lists 200,000 to 250,000 clones, about 90% occurring once. The sample is drawn from a study of blood T cell repertoires in COVID-19. The wider study: Acute and convalescent COVID-19 specimens originated in the United States, Italy and Spain. From T cells, B-cell-depleted T cells, or PBMCs came the material, which was cDNA or gDNA.

The clonotype comes from a woman between 55 and 75 years old with acute or convalescent COVID-19. Sequenced sample: peripheral blood.

The CDR3 bases are TGCGCCAGCAGCCAGGAAACTAGCGGGGCAGCCCGGGAGCTGTTTTTT. Encoded protein: CASSQETSGAARELFF. The chain recombines TRBV4-3 with TRBJ2-2; 10 bases fit TRBD2. The CDR3 spans 16 residues. Germline V CDR1 and CDR2: LGHNA, YSLEER. The V gene end was trimmed by 3 bases and the J gene end by 9 bases; junction bases not matched to a gene: 10.